This TCR beta chain was sequenced during a study of T cell repertoires in cytomegalovirus infection (dated by TCRdb to about 2019). For the wider study: Because public TCR beta signatures pointed to carriage of CMV infection together with the matching HLA type, the HLA type of each donor mattered for the analysis.

Sequencing instrument: Illumina HiSeq 1500. Using fastp at Q25 and MiXCR, TCRdb reprocessed the public reads and kept productive beta chains. For every CDR3 protein sequence, its rows merge into one entry that carries the most common genes and DNA. This sample has 100,000 to 150,000 distinct CDR3 sequences in its table, and 7% to 9.5% of those were observed once. Around a tenth of the sample comes from the top ten. General findings and caveats noted by the study authors: The ex vivo response was dominated by HLA-C-restricted CMV-specific TCR beta clonotypes, which also provided the single most frequent clonotype in two of eight donors. Cumulative frequency of public TCR beta family members discriminated carriers of CMV infection plus the relevant HLA type in this cohort and an independent approximately 370-donor cohort.

A remark on this clonotype: Its specific antigen is unknown. It may be a read error: a sequence one base away is much more abundant.

The receptor comes from a human donor in good health (CMV status not recorded). Some clones in this sample may be carry-over from other donors' samples. Source material: PBMCs.

The DNA sequence is as follows: TGTGCCAGCAGTCCACCAAACAGGGGAGGCTATGGCTACATCTTC. Translated, it gives CASSPPNRGGYGYIF. The chain was built from TRBV12-3 or TRBV12-4 and TRBJ1-2, and TRBD1 matches 7 of the central bases. Inclusive of the bounding cysteine and phenylalanine, the CDR3 is 15 residues long. CDR3 DNA only is kept here, 45 bases in frame from base 1.